This T cell receptor (beta chain) was retrieved from a study of molecular identifiers for immune sequencing clone quantification. As for the study in general: In replicates, RNA from about 20,000 or 100,000 naive CD8 cells was split five ways, four sequenced.

CDR1 is SGHDT and CDR2 is YYEEEE in the germline V gene. This CDR3 comprises 16 residues. TCRdb re-derived calls from the PCR reads in MiXCR, one entry per CDR3 protein. The sample comprises 300,000 to 400,000 distinct CDR3 sequences, 20% to 25% of which are singletons, and approximately 0.83% rests with the top ten. Findings of the study overall: For effector cells, clones above 20 RNA copies held over 99% of molecules; for naive cells, under 1%.

This clonotype occurred a few times. Its antigen is as yet unknown. Possible read error: a much larger clone is one base away. Preparation of naive CD8 libraries involved roughly 18,000 to 1,100,000 sorted cells and 10%, 30% or 50% RNA. Sorted naive CD8 T cells were those defined as CD8+CD4-CCR7+CD45RA+. The V gene is TRBV5-6, the J gene TRBJ2-3; 10 bases match TRBD2. The clonotype comes from a human donor in good health. Some libraries in this study had Jurkat cell RNA spiked in. Sequenced: naive CD8+ T cells from blood, with Jurkat cell RNA spiked in. The subset here: FACS-sorted CD8+CD4-CCR7+CD45RA+ naive T cells. The CDR3 bases are TGTGCCAGCGGCTTGCTCCTAGCGGGGGTTCAAGATACGCAGTATTTT. Protein sequence: CASGLLLAGVQDTQYF.